Presented here are 22 T cell receptor beta chains from one specimen sequenced in a study of spatial heterogeneity in lung cancer. Their target antigens are unknown. The time point: sample taken at primary tumor resection. TCRdb re-called the 5' RACE reads with MiXCR, one entry per CDR3 protein. The data show roughly 6,000 distinct CDR3 sequences, about 14% seen once. Study observations and caveats: Tracking of tumor mutation counts was seen in expanded intratumoral alpha and beta TCR counts.

Specimen: lung tumor tissue, collected at surgery. These receptors were obtained from a male donor with early-stage non-small cell lung cancer.

This clonotype is medium-sized (0.01 to 0.1%) within its sample. A library made for alpha chains picked up this beta chain off target, so its size means little. The CDR3 DNA follows: TGTGCCAGCAGCTTGTCGGCCTCTGGGGCCAACGTCCTGACTTTC. It specifies CASSLSASGANVLTF. The J gene is TRBJ2-6, the V gene TRBV5-6, with D unclear. The CDR3 loop spans 15 amino acids. Germline V CDR1 and CDR2: SGHDT, YYEEEE. The germline V and J ends were trimmed by 1 base and 0 bases, with 5 bases remaining between them.

This clonotype is deemed medium-sized. This beta chain is a stray read from a library made for alpha chains; its abundance is not meaningful. The rearrangement joins TRBV5-1 to TRBJ2-5; 9 bases match TRBD2. Per germline, CDR1 SGHRS and CDR2 YFSETQ. J was trimmed by 3 bases and V by 2 bases; bases with no gene match: 5. This CDR3 spans 15 amino acids. CDR3 in amino acids: CASSFAGGPEETQYF. DNA of the CDR3: TGCGCCAGCAGCTTCGCGGGAGGGCCGGAAGAGACCCAGTACTTC.

By sample fraction, this clonotype is medium-sized. This beta chain was picked up by a library intended for alpha chains and is off target, so its count carries little meaning. CDR3 DNA: TGTGCCAGCAGTCCCCTTGGATGGCAGGGGGGCGAGTGGCTACTCCGGGAGACCCAGTACTTC. It codes for CASSPLGWQGGEWLLRETQYF. V is TRBV12-3 or TRBV12-4 and J is TRBJ2-5, with a weak D call TRBD1 (7 bases). The CDR3 is 21 amino acids. Deletions cut 5 bases from V and 5 bases from J, with 36 bases between.

By proportion, this clonotype is medium-sized. With the library built for alpha chains, this beta chain is off target and its frequency is not meaningful. This rearrangement joins TRBV29-1 to TRBJ2-7; D is possibly TRBD1 (6 bases). Trimming removed 3 bases at V and 2 bases at J, with 11 bases between. The CDR3 contains 13 residues. Germline V gives CDR1 SQVTM, CDR2 ANQGSEA. The CDR3: CSVDQGNAYEQYF. CDR3 coding DNA: TGCAGCGTTGACCAGGGGAATGCCTACGAGCAGTACTTC.

This clonotype is medium-sized in the sample. This beta chain is an off-target read within a library intended for alpha chains, so its frequency means little. The chain uses TRBV11-1 and TRBJ1-1, with TRBD1 matching over 7 bases. V lost 5 bases, J lost 5 bases, and 8 bases stayed unmatched. The CDR3 length is 14 residues. Per the germline V gene, CDR1 is SGHAT and CDR2 is FQDESV (reference sequence). CDR3 residues: CASSQKQGLTEAFF. The CDR3 DNA reads TGTGCCAGCAGCCAGAAACAGGGGTTGACTGAAGCTTTCTTT.

This clonotype occurred many times. This beta chain lies outside the target of a library built for alpha chains; its clone size means little. The chain uses TRBV7-2 and TRBJ2-2; D is unresolved. CDR1 and CDR2 (germline): SGHTA, FQGNSA. Between the trimmed V and J ends, which lost 0 bases and 0 bases, there was a span of 8 bases. The CDR3 has 16 amino acids. CDR3 sequence reads: CASSLATPPNTGELFF. The CDR3 nucleotides read TGTGCCAGCAGCTTAGCAACACCTCCGAACACCGGGGAGCTGTTTTTT.

This clonotype is labeled medium-sized. This beta chain was picked up by a library intended for alpha chains and is off target, so its count carries little meaning. V is TRBV6-6 and J is TRBJ2-1; D is ambiguous. The V end lost 7 bases, the J end lost 0 bases, and 13 bases lay between the germline ends. The CDR3 is 15 residues long. Looked up from germline, CDR1 is MNHNY and CDR2 is SVGAGI (reference sequence). The CDR3 coding sequence is TGTGCCAGCAAGAAAGGCGTCAGCTCCTACAATGAGCAGTTCTTC. Amino acid sequence: CASKKGVSSYNEQFF.

Note on this clonotype: A library made for alpha chains picked up this beta chain off target, so its size means little. V is TRBV28 and J is TRBJ1-1; D is uncertain. CDR1 is MDHEN and CDR2 is SYDVKM in the germline V gene. The CDR3 sequence is 15 residues long. Trimming left V 4 bases short and J 1 base short, with 13 bases between. CDR3 sequence (DNA): TGTGCCAGCAGTTCCCCCCGCGGGAGGAACACTGAAGCTTTCTTT. Protein sequence: CASSSPRGRNTEAFF.

This clonotype is classed as medium-sized. Since the library was made to target alpha chains, this beta chain is a stray read and its abundance is not meaningful. V is TRBV12-3 or TRBV12-4 and J is TRBJ1-1; the D is unclear. This CDR3 region has 13 residues. V lost 7 bases and J 4 bases, leaving 13 bases between the germline ends. The CDR3 nucleotides are TGTGCCAGCACAATGCAGCTGGGCACTGAAGCTTTCTTT. Translating it yields CASTMQLGTEAFF.

In this sample, this clonotype is medium-sized. This beta chain is an unintended read in a library built for alpha chains; its size means little. The chain carries TRBV20-1 and TRBJ2-1, with TRBD2 matching 9 bases. The junction had 9 bases not matched to a gene; V was cut back by 2 bases and J by 7 bases. The CDR3 covers 15 residues. CDR1 and CDR2 (germline): DFQATT, SNEGSKA (reference sequence). The CDR3 spells CSARLSLAGLNEQFF. In DNA, the CDR3 is TGCAGTGCTAGACTGAGCCTAGCGGGACTTAATGAGCAGTTCTTC.

The table lists this clonotype with a few counts. A library made for alpha chains picked up this beta chain off target, so its size means little. V is TRBV7-9 and J is TRBJ2-1; D may be TRBD1 (6 bases). This CDR3 has 17 residues. Germline CDR1 SEHNR, CDR2 FQNEAQ (reference sequence). V was shortened by 1 base and J by 2 bases, with 15 bases between the two germline ends. The CDR3 nucleotides are TGTGCCAGCAGCTTAGGGCCCCCAGAGGGGGCCTACAATGAGCAGTTCTTC. It specifies CASSLGPPEGAYNEQFF.

By share, this clonotype counts as medium-sized. For a library built for alpha chains, this beta chain is a stray read; little rests on its size. CDR3 DNA sequence: TGTGCCAGCACGACCGTGGGGTCGAACACCGGGGAGCTGTTTTTT. This encodes CASTTVGSNTGELFF. The chain recombines TRBV2 with TRBJ2-2; D gene unclear. The germline gives CDR1 SNHLY, CDR2 FYNNEI. The V and J ends lost 7 bases and 0 bases respectively, with 12 bases between them. The CDR3 runs to 15 residues.

This clonotype qualifies as medium-sized. A library made for alpha chains picked up this beta chain off target, so its size means little. The chain recombines TRBV7-2 with TRBJ2-5; TRBD1 or TRBD2 may be the D gene (5 bases each). Between the trimmed V and J ends, which lost 1 base and 3 bases, there was a span of 9 bases. Germline V lookup: CDR1 SGHTA, CDR2 FQGNSA. The CDR3 is 14 residues long. In DNA, the CDR3 is TGTGCCAGCAGCTTAGACGGGGCTAAAGAGACCCAGTACTTC. Amino acid sequence: CASSLDGAKETQYF.

Turning to this clonotype: In a library made to pick up alpha chains, this beta chain is a stray read with a size that means little. The chain employs TRBV18 and TRBJ2-3; D is unresolved. The CDR3 spans 14 residues. Germline CDR1 is KGHSH and CDR2 is LQKENI. V lost 0 bases and J lost 1, with 5 bases in between. CDR3 bases: TGTGCCAGCTCACCACCTTCGCGCACAGATACGCAGTATTTT. Its translation is CASSPPSRTDTQYF.

This clonotype is labeled medium-sized. This beta chain was picked up by a library intended for alpha chains and is off target, so its count carries little meaning. The V gene is TRBV4-1, the J gene TRBJ2-2; D is perhaps TRBD2 (5 bases). The CDR3 sequence is 16 residues long. V was cut by 4 bases and J by 5 bases, with 17 bases left in between. CDR1 is MGHRA and CDR2 is YSYEKL in the germline V gene. The CDR3 coding sequence is TGCGCCAGCAGCCTCGTCGGTGAGGGTTGGACCGGGGAGCTGTTTTTT. Translated, it gives CASSLVGEGWTGELFF.

This clonotype was detected only a few times. This beta chain lies outside the target of a library built for alpha chains; its clone size means little. The genes are TRBV12-3 or TRBV12-4 and TRBJ1-2; D not certain. Trimming left V 3 bases short and J 2 bases short, with 7 bases between. The CDR3 consists of 13 residues. CDR3 DNA sequence: TGTGCCAGCAGTTTTCGTCTAAACTATGGCTACACCTTC. It specifies CASSFRLNYGYTF.

This clonotype rates as medium-sized. The library was prepared for alpha chains; this beta chain is a stray read, so its frequency means little. The chain employs TRBV5-1 and TRBJ2-5; maybe TRBD1 (6 bases). V was trimmed by 7 bases and J by 2 bases, leaving 18 bases between them. CDR1 and CDR2 from the germline V gene are SGHRS and YFSETQ. The CDR3 sequence is 15 residues long. The CDR3 protein is CASRLTEGVQETQYF. The DNA of the CDR3 is TGCGCCAGCCGTCTAACAGAGGGGGTACAAGAGACCCAGTACTTC.

Details on this clonotype: The library was built for alpha chains, so this beta chain is an off-target read and its size means little. The chain recombines TRBV7-8 with TRBJ2-1; 8 bases agree with TRBD2. CDR3 size: 17 residues. With 1 base clipped from V and 4 bases from J, the junction kept 9 bases outside the gene matches. CDR1 SGHVS and CDR2 FQNEAQ come from the germline V gene. The CDR3 loop reads CASSLEVVAGGYNEQFF. CDR3 sequence (DNA): TGTGCCAGCAGCTTAGAAGTTGTGGCGGGGGGTTACAATGAGCAGTTCTTC.

This clonotype was seen at least ten times. Because this beta chain is a stray read in a library intended to capture alpha chains, its abundance should not be given much weight. The CDR3 nucleotides read TGTGCCAGCAGTAGAAACGCGAGAGGTGGAAATGAAAAACTGTTTTTT. This encodes CASSRNARGGNEKLFF. The rearrangement links TRBV7-8 to TRBJ1-4; D remains unclear. CDR1 is SGHVS, CDR2 FQNEAQ, per germline. The CDR3 loop spans 16 amino acids. The V and J ends lost 6 bases and 5 bases respectively, with 19 bases between them.

The sample holds a few counts of this clonotype. Little can be read into the size of this beta chain, an off-target read in a library designed for alpha chains. The rearrangement uses TRBV3-1 and TRBJ1-1; D remains ambiguous. Germline V lookup: CDR1 LGHDT, CDR2 YNNKEL (reference sequence). This CDR3 is built from 15 residues. V was clipped by 1 base and J by 4 bases, with 13 bases between them. CDR3 coding DNA: TGTGCCAGCAGCCAAGGAGGGAGGGAGGGCACTGAAGCTTTCTTT. Amino acids: CASSQGGREGTEAFF.

By sample share, this clonotype is medium-sized (0.01 to 0.1%). This beta chain lies outside the target of a library built for alpha chains; its clone size means little. This chain links TRBV28 with TRBJ2-7; no clear D gene. Germline assignment: CDR1 MDHEN and CDR2 SYDVKM. V was cut by 2 bases and J by 4 bases, with 6 bases left in between. The length of the CDR3 is 12 residues. The CDR3 here is CASSLTKYEQYF. The CDR3, as DNA: TGTGCCAGCAGTTTAACTAAGTACGAGCAGTACTTC.

In its sample, this clonotype ranks as medium-sized. As an off-target read in a library built for alpha chains, this beta chain has a frequency of little significance. V and J are TRBV29-1 and TRBJ2-5, with 9 bases matching TRBD2. The ends lost 4 bases at V and 5 bases at J; junction bases unmatched: 11. The CDR3 is 15 residues long. Germline V gene lookup returns CDR1 SQVTM and CDR2 ANQGSEA. CDR3 in DNA: TGCAGCGTTGTCGGGCTAGCGGGGCGGGGGGAGACCCAGTACTTC. It yields the protein CSVVGLAGRGETQYF.